The entry below describes one TCR beta chain. Combining a sample-barcoded 5' primer with a J-beta primer mix, a second PCR ran for roughly 7 to 11 cycles. One entry per CDR3 protein, called by TCRdb with MiXCR from the 5' RACE reads. This sample has under 2 million distinct CDR3 sequences, with 30% to 35% found just once. This entry comes from a study of blood T cells in healthy people across ages. CDR1 and CDR2 from the germline V gene are SQVTM and ANQGSEA. This CDR3 is 14 amino acids long. Trimming left V 6 bases short and J 6 bases short, with 18 bases between. Samples each had at least 5 micrograms of total RNA extracted.

The rearrangement links TRBV29-1 to TRBJ2-1; D is uncertain. The receptor's source is a woman in her twenties or thirties in good health. The sample taken for sequencing was blood. The CDR3 DNA follows: TGCAGCGTCCTTGGTTGGGTCTGGTCCAATGAGCAGTTCTTC. Residues: CSVLGWVWSNEQFF.